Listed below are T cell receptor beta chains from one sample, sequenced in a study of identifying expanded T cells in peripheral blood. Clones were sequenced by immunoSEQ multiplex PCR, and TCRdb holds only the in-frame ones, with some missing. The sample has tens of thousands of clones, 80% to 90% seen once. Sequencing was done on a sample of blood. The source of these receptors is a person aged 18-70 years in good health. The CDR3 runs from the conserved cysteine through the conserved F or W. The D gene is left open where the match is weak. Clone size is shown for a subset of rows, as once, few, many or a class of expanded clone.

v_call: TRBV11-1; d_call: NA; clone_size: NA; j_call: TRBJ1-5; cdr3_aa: CASSLGAGTDQPQHF; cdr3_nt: TGTGCCAGCAGCTTGGGGGCAGGCACTGATCAGCCCCAGCATTTT
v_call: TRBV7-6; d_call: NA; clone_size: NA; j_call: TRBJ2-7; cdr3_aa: CASSQGEWGSYEQYF; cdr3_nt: TGTGCCAGCAGCCAAGGGGAATGGGGGAGCTACGAGCAGTACTTC
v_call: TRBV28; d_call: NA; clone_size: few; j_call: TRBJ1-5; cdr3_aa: CASSLFRRDQPQHF; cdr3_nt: TGTGCCAGCAGTTTATTTAGGCGGGATCAGCCCCAGCATTTT
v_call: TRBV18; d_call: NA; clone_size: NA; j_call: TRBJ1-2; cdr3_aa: CASSPPGLVAYGYTF; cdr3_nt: TGTGCCAGCTCACCACCCGGGCTCGTGGCCTATGGCTACACCTTC
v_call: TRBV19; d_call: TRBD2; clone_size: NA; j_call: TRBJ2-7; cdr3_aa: CASSNSGTSGFEQYF; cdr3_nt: TGTGCCAGTAGTAACTCCGGGACTAGCGGCTTCGAGCAGTACTTC
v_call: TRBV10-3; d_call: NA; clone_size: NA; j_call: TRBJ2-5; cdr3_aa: CAISEGGETQYF; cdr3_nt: TGTGCCATCAGTGAGGGAGGAGAGACCCAGTACTTC
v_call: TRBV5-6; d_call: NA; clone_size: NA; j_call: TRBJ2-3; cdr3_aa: CASSHPGAHSTDTQYF; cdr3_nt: TGTGCCAGCAGCCACCCAGGGGCACATAGCACAGATACGCAGTATTTT
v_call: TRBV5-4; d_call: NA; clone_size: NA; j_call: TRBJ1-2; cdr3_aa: CASSLRGMGDYGYTF; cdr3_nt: TGTGCCAGCAGCTTGCGCGGAATGGGGGACTATGGCTACACCTTC
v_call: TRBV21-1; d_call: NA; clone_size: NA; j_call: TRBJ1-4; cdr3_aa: CASSENPGAGEKLFF; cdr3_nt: TGTGCCAGCAGCGAGAATCCAGGGGCGGGGGAAAAACTGTTTTTT
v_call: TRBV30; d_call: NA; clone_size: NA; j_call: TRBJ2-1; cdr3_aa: CAWSVLGRNEQFF; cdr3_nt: TGTGCCTGGAGTGTACTAGGAAGGAATGAGCAGTTCTTC
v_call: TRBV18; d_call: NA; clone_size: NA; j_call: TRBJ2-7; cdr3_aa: CASSPPGLIPKGEQYF; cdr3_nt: TGTGCCAGCTCACCACCCGGACTTATCCCCAAAGGCGAGCAGTACTTC
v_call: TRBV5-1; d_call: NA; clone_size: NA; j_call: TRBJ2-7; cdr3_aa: CASRSLDEQYF; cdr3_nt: TGCGCCAGCAGGTCCCTGGACGAGCAGTACTTC
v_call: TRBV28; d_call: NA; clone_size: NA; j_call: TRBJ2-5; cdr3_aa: CASRWDTETQYF; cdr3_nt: TGTGCCAGCAGATGGGACACCGAGACCCAGTACTTC
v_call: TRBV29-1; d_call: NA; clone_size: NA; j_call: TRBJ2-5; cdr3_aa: CSVGNVVQETQYF; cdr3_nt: TGCAGCGTTGGAAACGTGGTACAAGAGACCCAGTACTTC
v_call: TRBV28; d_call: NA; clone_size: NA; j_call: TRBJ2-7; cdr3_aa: CASSLSAIREQYF; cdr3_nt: TGTGCCAGCAGTTTATCGGCGATACGGGAGCAGTACTTC
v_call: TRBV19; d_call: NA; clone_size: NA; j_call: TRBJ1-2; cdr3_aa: CASDGTYGYTF; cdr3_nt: TGTGCCAGCGACGGTACCTATGGCTACACCTTC
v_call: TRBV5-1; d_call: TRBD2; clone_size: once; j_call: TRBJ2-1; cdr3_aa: CASSRTSGSNNEQFF; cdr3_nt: TGCGCCAGCAGCCGGACTAGCGGGTCGAACAATGAGCAGTTCTTC
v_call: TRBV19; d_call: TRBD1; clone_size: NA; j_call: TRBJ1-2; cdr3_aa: CASRPGQQIYGYTF; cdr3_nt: TGTGCCAGTAGACCGGGACAGCAAATCTATGGCTACACCTTC
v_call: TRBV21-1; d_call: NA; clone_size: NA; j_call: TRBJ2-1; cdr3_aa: CASSKRTSGTYEQFF; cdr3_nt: TGTGCCAGCAGCAAAAGGACTAGCGGGACGTATGAGCAGTTCTTC
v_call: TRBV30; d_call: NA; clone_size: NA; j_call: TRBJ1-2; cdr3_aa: CAWSAGGQFRGGYTF; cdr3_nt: TGTGCCTGGAGTGCCGGGGGGCAATTCCGAGGTGGCTACACCTTC
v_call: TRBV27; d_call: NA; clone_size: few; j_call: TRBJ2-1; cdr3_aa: CASRQLGDEQFF; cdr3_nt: TGTGCCAGCAGACAGTTAGGAGATGAGCAGTTCTTC
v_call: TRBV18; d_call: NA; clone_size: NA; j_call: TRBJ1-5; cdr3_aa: CASSLFFWGQPQHF; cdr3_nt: TGTGCCAGCTCACTCTTTTTCTGGGGACAGCCCCAGCATTTT
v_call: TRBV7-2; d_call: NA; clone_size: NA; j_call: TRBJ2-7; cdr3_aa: CASSSQQGSYEQYF; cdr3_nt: TGTGCCAGCAGCTCCCAACAGGGCTCCTACGAGCAGTACTTC
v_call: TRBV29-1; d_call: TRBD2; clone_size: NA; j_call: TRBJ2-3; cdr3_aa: CSVRGLAGAYDTQYF; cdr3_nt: TGCAGCGTTAGGGGACTAGCGGGAGCCTATGATACGCAGTATTTT
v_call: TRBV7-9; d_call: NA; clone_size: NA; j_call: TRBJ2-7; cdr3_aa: CASSLAERRAYEQYF; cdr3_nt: TGTGCCAGCAGCTTAGCGGAACGACGGGCCTACGAGCAGTACTTC
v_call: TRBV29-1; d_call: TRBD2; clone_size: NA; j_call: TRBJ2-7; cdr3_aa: CSVHDSGRADEQYF; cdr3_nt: TGCAGCGTCCACGACAGCGGGAGGGCCGACGAGCAGTACTTC
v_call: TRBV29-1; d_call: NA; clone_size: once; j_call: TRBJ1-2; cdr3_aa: CSVEVTGTGDGYTF; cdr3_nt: TGCAGCGTTGAAGTAACCGGGACGGGAGATGGCTACACCTTC
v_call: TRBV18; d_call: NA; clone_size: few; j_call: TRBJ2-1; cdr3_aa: CASSPPNSYNEQFF; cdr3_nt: TGTGCCAGCTCACCACCTAACTCCTACAATGAGCAGTTCTTC
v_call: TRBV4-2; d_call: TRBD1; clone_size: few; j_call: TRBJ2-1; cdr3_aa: CASSQSRDRGTNEQFF; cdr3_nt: TGTGCCAGCAGCCAGAGCCGGGACAGAGGGACGAATGAGCAGTTCTTC
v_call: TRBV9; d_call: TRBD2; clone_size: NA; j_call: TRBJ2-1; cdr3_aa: CASSVEGGGYNEQFF; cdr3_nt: TGTGCCAGCAGCGTAGAGGGCGGGGGCTACAATGAGCAGTTCTTC
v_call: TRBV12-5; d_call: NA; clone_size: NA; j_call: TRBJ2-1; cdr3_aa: CASGLIGDNEQFF; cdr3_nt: TGTGCTAGTGGTTTGATAGGGGACAATGAGCAGTTCTTC
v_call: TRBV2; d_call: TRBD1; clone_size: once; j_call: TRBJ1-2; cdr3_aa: CASTNLGTGGASNYGYTF; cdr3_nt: TGTGCCAGCACCAACTTAGGGACAGGGGGCGCGTCTAACTATGGCTACACCTTC
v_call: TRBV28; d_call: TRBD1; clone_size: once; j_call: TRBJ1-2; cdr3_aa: CASSLGTVTF; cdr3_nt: TGTGCCAGCAGTCTGGGGACAGTCACCTTC
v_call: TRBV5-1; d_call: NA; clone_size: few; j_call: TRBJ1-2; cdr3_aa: CASSLEAGPNYGYTF; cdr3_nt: TGCGCCAGCAGCTTGGAGGCCGGACCTAACTATGGCTACACCTTC
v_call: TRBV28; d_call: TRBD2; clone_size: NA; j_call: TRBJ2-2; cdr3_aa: CASSSASGRVSGELFF; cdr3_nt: TGTGCCAGCAGTTCCGCTAGCGGGAGGGTATCCGGGGAGCTGTTTTTT
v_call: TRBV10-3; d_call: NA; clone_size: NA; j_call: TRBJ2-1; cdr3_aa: CATGRGAPRYNEQFF; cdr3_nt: TGTGCCACCGGTAGAGGGGCCCCCCGTTACAATGAGCAGTTCTTC
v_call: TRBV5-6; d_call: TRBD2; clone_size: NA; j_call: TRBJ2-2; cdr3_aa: CASTSLRSSGRAQAGELFF; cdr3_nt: TGTGCCAGCACCTCTTTACGGTCTAGCGGGAGGGCCCAGGCCGGGGAGCTGTTTTTT
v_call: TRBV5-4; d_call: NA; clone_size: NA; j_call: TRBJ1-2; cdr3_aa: CASSLDWGDGYTF; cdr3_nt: TGTGCCAGCAGCTTGGACTGGGGTGATGGCTACACCTTC
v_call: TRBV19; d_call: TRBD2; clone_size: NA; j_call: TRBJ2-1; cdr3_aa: CASSTTSGMGNEQFF; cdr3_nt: TGTGCCAGTAGTACTACTAGCGGGATGGGGAATGAGCAGTTCTTC
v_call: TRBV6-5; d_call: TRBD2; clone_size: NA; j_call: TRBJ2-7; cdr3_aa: CASSYDSGRVYEQYF; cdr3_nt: TGTGCCAGCAGTTACGACAGCGGGAGGGTCTACGAGCAGTACTTC
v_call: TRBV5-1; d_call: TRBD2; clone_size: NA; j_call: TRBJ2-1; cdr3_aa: CASSLESFSGELLAGNHRNEQFF; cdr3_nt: TGCGCCAGCAGCTTGGAGTCGTTCTCAGGGGAGCTACTAGCGGGAAATCATCGCAATGAGCAGTTCTTC
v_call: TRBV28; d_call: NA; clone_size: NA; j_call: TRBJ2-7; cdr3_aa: CASSSDDSLLYEQYF; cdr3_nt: TGTGCCAGCAGTTCTGATGACAGCCTTTTGTACGAGCAGTACTTC
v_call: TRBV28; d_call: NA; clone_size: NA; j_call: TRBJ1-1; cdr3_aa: CASSFPNTEAFF; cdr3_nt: TGTGCCAGCAGTTTTCCAAACACTGAAGCTTTCTTT
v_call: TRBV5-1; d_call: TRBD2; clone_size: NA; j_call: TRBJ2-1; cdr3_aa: CASSFPGGANEQFF; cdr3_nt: TGCGCCAGCAGCTTCCCGGGGGGTGCCAATGAGCAGTTCTTC
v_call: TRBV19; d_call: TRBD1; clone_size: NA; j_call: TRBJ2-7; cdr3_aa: CASSPMRTGGIYEQYF; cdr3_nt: TGTGCCAGTAGTCCGATGCGGACAGGGGGCATATACGAGCAGTACTTC
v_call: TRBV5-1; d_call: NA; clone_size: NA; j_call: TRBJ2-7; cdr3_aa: CASAFGLALSYEQYF; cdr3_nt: TGCGCCAGTGCCTTTGGCCTTGCCCTCTCCTACGAGCAGTACTTC
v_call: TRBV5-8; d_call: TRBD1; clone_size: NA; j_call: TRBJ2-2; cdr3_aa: CASSLAGRQGGELFF; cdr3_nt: TGTGCCAGCAGCTTGGCGGGACGACAGGGCGGGGAGCTGTTTTTT
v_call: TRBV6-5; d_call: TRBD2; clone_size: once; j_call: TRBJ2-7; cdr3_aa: CASSYSGLADEQYF; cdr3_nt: TGTGCCAGCAGTTACTCGGGACTAGCAGACGAGCAGTACTTC
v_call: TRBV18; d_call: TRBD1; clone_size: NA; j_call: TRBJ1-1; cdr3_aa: CASSPRQGGNTEAFF; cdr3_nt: TGTGCCAGCTCACCCCGACAGGGGGGGAACACTGAAGCTTTCTTT
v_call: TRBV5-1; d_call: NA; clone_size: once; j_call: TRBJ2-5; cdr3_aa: CASSLALQGEGQQETQYF; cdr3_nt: TGCGCCAGCAGCTTGGCCCTACAGGGTGAGGGACAACAAGAGACCCAGTACTTC
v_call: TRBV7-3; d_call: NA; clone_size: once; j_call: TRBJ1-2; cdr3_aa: CASSLDPGANYGYTF; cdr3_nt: TGTGCCAGCAGCTTAGACCCAGGGGCAAACTATGGCTACACCTTC
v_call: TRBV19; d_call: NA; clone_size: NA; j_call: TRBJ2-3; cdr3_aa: CASSKGTSTDTQYF; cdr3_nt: TGTGCCAGTAGTAAGGGGACTTCCACAGATACGCAGTATTTT
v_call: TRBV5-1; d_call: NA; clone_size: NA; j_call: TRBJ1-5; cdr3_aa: CASSEGRGNQPQHF; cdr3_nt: TGCGCCAGCAGCGAGGGACGTGGCAATCAGCCCCAGCATTTT
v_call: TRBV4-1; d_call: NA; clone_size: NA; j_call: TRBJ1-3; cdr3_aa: CASSQGTRTFSGNTIYF; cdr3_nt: TGCGCCAGCAGCCAAGGGACTAGGACCTTCTCTGGAAACACCATATATTTT
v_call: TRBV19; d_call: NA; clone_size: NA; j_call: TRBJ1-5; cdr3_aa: CASSGNGQPQHF; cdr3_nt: TGTGCCAGCTCAGGGAATGGACAGCCCCAGCATTTT
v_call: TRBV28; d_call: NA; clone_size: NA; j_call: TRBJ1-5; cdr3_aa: CASSLWQGMQPQHF; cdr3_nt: TGTGCCAGCAGTTTATGGCAGGGTATGCAGCCCCAGCATTTT
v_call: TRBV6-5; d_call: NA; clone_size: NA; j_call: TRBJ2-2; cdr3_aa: CASSYSSGEHTGELFF; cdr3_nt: TGTGCCAGCAGTTACTCGTCGGGAGAACACACCGGGGAGCTGTTTTTT
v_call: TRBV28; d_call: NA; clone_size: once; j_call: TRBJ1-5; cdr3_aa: CASRGPIAFEPQHF; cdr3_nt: TGTGCCAGCAGGGGACCTATTGCATTCGAGCCCCAGCATTTT
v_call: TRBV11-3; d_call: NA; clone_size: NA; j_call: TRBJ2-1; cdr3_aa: CASSSPEALNNEQFF; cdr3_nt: TGTGCCAGCAGCTCTCCGGAGGCCCTGAACAATGAGCAGTTCTTC